Listed below are T cell receptor beta chains from one sample, sequenced in a study of chemoradiotherapy in HPV16-positive cancers. Measured with immunoSEQ multiplex PCR; TCRdb has only the in-frame clones, and not every one. The table lists more than 35,000 clones, 76% of them singletons. The source material was blood, sampled from a patient who underwent chemoradiotherapy. These receptors were obtained from a human donor with HPV-associated anogenital cancer. CDR3s leave out the opening cysteine and the closing phenylalanine or tryptophan. The D gene is left open where the match is weak.

J: TRBJ2-7; D: TRBD2; V: TRBV6-5; CDR3: ASTIPGGGEQY
J: TRBJ2-5; D: TRBD2; V: TRBV29-1; CDR3: SVPGTSGGARETQY
J: TRBJ1-1; D: NA; V: TRBV7-9; CDR3: ASSFGLMQAEAF
J: TRBJ2-5; D: NA; V: TRBV10-3; CDR3: AIRGDIFPDPSQETQY
J: TRBJ2-1; D: NA; V: TRBV7-9; CDR3: ASSPPRTPVGYNEQF
J: TRBJ2-3; D: TRBD2; V: TRBV5-1; CDR3: ASSTSGTSRSADTQY
J: TRBJ2-5; D: TRBD2; V: TRBV7-8; CDR3: ASSPLSGGAGETQY
J: TRBJ2-4; D: TRBD1; V: TRBV29-1; CDR3: SVRAGGQGIQY
J: TRBJ1-1; D: NA; V: TRBV11-1; CDR3: ASSPIHLNTEAF
J: TRBJ2-7; D: NA; V: TRBV29-1; CDR3: SGRQGAYEQY